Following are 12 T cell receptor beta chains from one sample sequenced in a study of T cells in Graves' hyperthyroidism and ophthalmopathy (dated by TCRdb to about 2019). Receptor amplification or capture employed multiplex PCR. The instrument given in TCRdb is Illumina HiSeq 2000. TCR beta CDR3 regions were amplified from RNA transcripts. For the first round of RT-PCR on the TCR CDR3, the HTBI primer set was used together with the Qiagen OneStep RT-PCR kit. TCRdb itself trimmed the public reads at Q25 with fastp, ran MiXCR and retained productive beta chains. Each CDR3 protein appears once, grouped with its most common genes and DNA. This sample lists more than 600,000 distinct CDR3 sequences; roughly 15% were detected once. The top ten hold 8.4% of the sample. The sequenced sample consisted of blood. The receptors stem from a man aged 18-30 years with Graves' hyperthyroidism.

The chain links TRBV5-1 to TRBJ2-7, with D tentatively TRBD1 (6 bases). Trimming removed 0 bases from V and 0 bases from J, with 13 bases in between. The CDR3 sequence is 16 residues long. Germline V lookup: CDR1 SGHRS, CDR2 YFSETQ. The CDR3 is CASSLAGVGSSYEQYF. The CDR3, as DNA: TGCGCCAGCAGCTTGGCAGGGGTTGGGAGCTCCTACGAGCAGTACTTC. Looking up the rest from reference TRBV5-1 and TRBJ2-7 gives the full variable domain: KAGVTQTPRYLIKTRGQQVTLSCSPISGHRSVSWYQQTPGQGLQFLFEYFSETQRNKGNFPGRFSGRQFSNSRSEMNVSTLELGDSALYLCASSLAGVGSSYEQYFGPGTRLTVT.

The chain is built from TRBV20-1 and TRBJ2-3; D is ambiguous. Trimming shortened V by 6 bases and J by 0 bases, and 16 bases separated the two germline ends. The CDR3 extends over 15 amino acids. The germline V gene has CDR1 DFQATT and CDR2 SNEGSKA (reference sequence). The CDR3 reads CSALKRMISTDTQYF. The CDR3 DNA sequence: TGCAGTGCGCTTAAGAGGATGATTAGCACAGATACGCAGTATTTT.

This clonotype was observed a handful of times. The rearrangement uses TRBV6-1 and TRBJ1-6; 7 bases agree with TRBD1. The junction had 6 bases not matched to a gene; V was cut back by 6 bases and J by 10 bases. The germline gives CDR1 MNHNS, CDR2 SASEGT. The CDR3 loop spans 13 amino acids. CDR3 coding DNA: TGTGCCAGCAGACAGGGGTTTGTCTCACCCCTCCACTTT. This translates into CASRQGFVSPLHF.

CDR3 bases: TGTGCCAGCAGCCCGGGGTCAAAGGGCTACACCTTC. Amino acids: CASSPGSKGYTF. The rearrangement links TRBV5-8 to TRBJ1-2; unclear D gene. The ends were cut back, 4 bases at V and 8 bases at J, with 12 bases in the middle. From germline, CDR1 is SGHTS and CDR2 YDEGEE. This CDR3 has 12 residues.

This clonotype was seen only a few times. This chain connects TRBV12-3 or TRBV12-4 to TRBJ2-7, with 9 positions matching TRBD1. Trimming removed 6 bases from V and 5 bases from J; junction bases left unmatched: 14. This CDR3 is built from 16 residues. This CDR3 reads CASSPVSGTGSHEQYF. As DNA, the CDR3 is TGTGCCAGCAGCCCAGTTTCCGGGACAGGGAGCCACGAGCAGTACTTC.

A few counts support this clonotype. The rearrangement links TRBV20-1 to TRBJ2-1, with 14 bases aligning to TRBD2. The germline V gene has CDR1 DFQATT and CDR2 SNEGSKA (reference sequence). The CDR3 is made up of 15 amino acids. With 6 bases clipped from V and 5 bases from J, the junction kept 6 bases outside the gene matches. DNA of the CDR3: TGCAGTGCCCGACTAGCGGGAGGGCCAAACAATGAGCAGTTCTTC. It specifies CSARLAGGPNNEQFF.

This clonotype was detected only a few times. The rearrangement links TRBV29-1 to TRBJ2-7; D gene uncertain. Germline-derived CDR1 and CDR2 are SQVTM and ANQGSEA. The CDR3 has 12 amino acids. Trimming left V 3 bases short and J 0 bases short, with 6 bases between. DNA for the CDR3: TGCAGCGTTGATACGGGCTCCTACGAGCAGTACTTC. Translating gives CSVDTGSYEQYF.

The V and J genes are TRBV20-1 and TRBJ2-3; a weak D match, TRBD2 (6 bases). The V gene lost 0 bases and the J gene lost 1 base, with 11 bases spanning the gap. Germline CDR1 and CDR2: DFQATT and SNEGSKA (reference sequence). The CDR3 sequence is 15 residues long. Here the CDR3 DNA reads TGCAGTGCTAGAGATTCGCGGGAACGCACAGATACGCAGTATTTT. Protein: CSARDSRERTDTQYF.

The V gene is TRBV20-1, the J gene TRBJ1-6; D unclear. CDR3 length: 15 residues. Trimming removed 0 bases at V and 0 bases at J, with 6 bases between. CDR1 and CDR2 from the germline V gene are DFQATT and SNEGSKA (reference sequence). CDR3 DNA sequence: TGCAGTGCTAGAGATTACTTCTCCTATAATTCACCCCTCCACTTT. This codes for CSARDYFSYNSPLHF.

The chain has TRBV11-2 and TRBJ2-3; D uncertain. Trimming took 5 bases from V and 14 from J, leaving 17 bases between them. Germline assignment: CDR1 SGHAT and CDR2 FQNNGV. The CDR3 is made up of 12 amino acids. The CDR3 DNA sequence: TGTGCCAGCAGCCCCTTCTCAGATAGACGGTATTTT. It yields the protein CASSPFSDRRYF.

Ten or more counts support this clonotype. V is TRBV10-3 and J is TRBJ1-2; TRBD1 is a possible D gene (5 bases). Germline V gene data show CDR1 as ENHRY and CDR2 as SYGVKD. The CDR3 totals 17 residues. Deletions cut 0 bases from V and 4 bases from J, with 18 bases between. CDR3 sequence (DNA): TGTGCCATCAGTGAGTCGACGAGGGGCAGGGAAGGCTATGGCTACACCTTC. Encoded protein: CAISESTRGREGYGYTF.

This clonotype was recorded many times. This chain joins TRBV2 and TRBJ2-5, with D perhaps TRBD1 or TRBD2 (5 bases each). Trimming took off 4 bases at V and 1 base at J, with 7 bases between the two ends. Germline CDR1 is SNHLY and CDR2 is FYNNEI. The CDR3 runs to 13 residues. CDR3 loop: CASSGDRQETQYF. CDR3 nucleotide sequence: TGTGCCAGCAGTGGGGACCGCCAAGAGACCCAGTACTTC.